The present T cell receptor beta chain was sequenced within a study of regulatory T cells in long-lasting Graves disease. Study-level background: Graves' patients, diagnosed recently, had received antithyroid drugs under 3 months.

With iRepertoire HTBI primers and Arm-PCR of CDR3 regions, TCR beta libraries were built. TCRdb reanalysed the multiplex PCR reads using MiXCR and keeps one entry per CDR3 protein. The table lists some 410,000 distinct CDR3 sequences, roughly 15% of them singletons. Whole-study results and caveats: TRBV28, TRBJ1-2 and TRBJ2-5 were favored in persistent disease.

Time point specified: newly diagnosed GD, antithyroid drugs for less than 3 months. The TCR library used RNA extracted from PBMCs. Collection of peripheral blood (about 8.8 milliliters) was done using EDTA tubes. This clonotype has more than one count but fewer than ten. The target antigen is unknown. This CDR3 is missing its conserved last phenylalanine or tryptophan, likely due to a read error. No DNA is shown, since the ends of the CDR3 on it are uncertain; the CDR3 is the one TCRdb lists. Both ends counted, the CDR3 spans 12 residues. CDR1 and CDR2 from the germline V gene are SGHKS and YYEKEE (reference sequence). This sample also appeared in a second study, on T cells in Graves' hyperthyroidism and ophthalmopathy. That paper states: Most clonotypes expanded in thyroid above 0.001 were likewise present in blood.

The sequence was collected from a woman in her thirties with Graves disease. This specimen consisted of peripheral blood mononuclear cells (PBMCs), obtained at new diagnosis, from a patient treated with antithyroid drugs. This chain connects TRBV5-5 to TRBJ2-5; TRBD1, the table's D call, lacks a check against the DNA. CDR3 loop: CASSSDRDRVSL.